These 26 T cell receptor beta chains originate from one sample sequenced in a study of cytomegalovirus exposure and HLA in healthy donors. Primers: 60 Vbeta forward and 13 Jbeta reverse. The protocol was immunoSEQ multiplex PCR, while the TCRdb copy is restricted to in-frame clones and leaves out a portion. The sample yields 90,000 to 110,000 clones, about 70% seen once. The sequenced sample was PBMCs. The receptor set was obtained from a young man in good health and CMV-seronegative.

The chain has TRBV14 and TRBJ1-1; unclear D gene. The germline V gene has CDR1 SGHDN and CDR2 FVKESK. V was trimmed by 2 bases and J by 3 bases, leaving 10 bases between them. The CDR3 runs to 14 residues. The CDR3 region has the DNA TGTGCCAGCAGCCAACGGGTGAGGCACACTGAAGCTTTCTTT. This encodes CASSQRVRHTEAFF.

J is TRBJ2-7 and V is TRBV2, with 10 positions matching TRBD1. The length of the CDR3 is 13 residues. V was pared by 11 bases and J by 6 bases, with 10 bases of the junction left unmatched. Germline CDR1 and CDR2: SNHLY and FYNNEI. CDR3 sequence (DNA): TGTGCCGGAGGGGACAGGGGTATTTCCGAGCAGTACTTC. It translates to CAGGDRGISEQYF.

This clone was seen only once. The chain joins TRBV7-2 to TRBJ2-7; 7 bases match TRBD1. Germline V CDR1 and CDR2: SGHTA, FQGNSA. Losses at the gene ends were 3 bases for V and 8 bases for J; bases not matched to a gene: 13. CDR3 length: 15 residues. The CDR3 DNA is TGTGCCAGCAGCTTTGAGACAGGGTTCATTATGAAGCAGTACTTC. Translating it yields CASSFETGFIMKQYF.

This sequence joins TRBV2 and TRBJ2-7; 9 bases match TRBD1. In germline, CDR1 is SNHLY, CDR2 FYNNEI. The V and J ends lost 8 bases and 5 bases, in that order; junction bases with no gene match: 4. The CDR3 is 12 residues long. CDR3 nucleotides: TGTGCCAGCCGCAGACAGGGGGACGAGCAGTACTTC. Protein: CASRRQGDEQYF.

The V gene is TRBV29-1, the J gene TRBJ1-4; 11 bases line up with TRBD1. Germline loops: CDR1 SQVTM, CDR2 ANQGSEA. The CDR3 loop spans 15 amino acids. The V gene end was trimmed by 5 bases and the J gene end by 10 bases; junction bases not matched to a gene: 12. The CDR3 region has the DNA TGCAGCGTTAGTATGCATGGGACAGGGGGAGGAAAACTGTTTTTT. The encoded protein is CSVSMHGTGGGKLFF.

This clone occurred a few times. Within the sample, other DNA sequences also encode this same CDR3. The chain joins TRBV15 to TRBJ2-1, with 10 bases matching TRBD2. This CDR3 is 16 amino acids long. V lost 0 bases and J lost 7; bases outside the gene matches: 6. Germline CDR1 reads LNHNV; CDR2 reads YYDKDF (reference sequence). For the CDR3, the DNA is TGTGCCACCAGCAGAGAGCCTAGCGGGAGCAGGAATGAGCAGTTCTTC. Amino acids: CATSREPSGSRNEQFF. Full variable domain (rest looked up from reference TRBV15 and TRBJ2-1): DAMVIQNPRYQVTQFGKPVTLSCSQTLNHNVMYWYQQKSSQAPKLLFHYYDKDFNNEADTPDNFQSRRPNTSFCFLDIRSPGLGDTAMYLCATSREPSGSRNEQFFGPGTRLTVL.

V is TRBV7-2 and J is TRBJ2-3; D is ambiguous. Germline values: CDR1 SGHTA, CDR2 FQGNSA. V dropped 1 base and J dropped 4 bases, with 6 bases sitting between them. This CDR3 region has 13 residues. CDR3 nucleotide sequence: TGTGCCAGCAGCTTAGATGGCCCAGATACGCAGTATTTT. Residues: CASSLDGPDTQYF.

The chain combines TRBV6-1 with TRBJ2-1; 13 bases line up with TRBD2. Trimming removed 6 bases from V and 8 bases from J; junction bases left unmatched: 7. CDR3 length equals 15 residues. CDR1 is MNHNS and CDR2 is SASEGT in the germline V gene. CDR3: CASSPGLAGAYEQFF. The CDR3 DNA reads TGTGCCAGCAGCCCCGGACTAGCGGGAGCCTATGAGCAGTTCTTC.

The chain is built from TRBV5-6 and TRBJ2-7, with D maybe TRBD1 (5 bases). Between the trimmed V and J ends, which lost 7 bases and 2 bases, there was a span of 10 bases. Germline-derived CDR1 and CDR2 are SGHDT and YYEEEE. The CDR3 is 12 amino acids. The DNA of the CDR3 is TGTGCCAGCCACAGGTCAGCCTACGAGCAGTACTTC. It specifies CASHRSAYEQYF.

This chain links TRBV7-9 with TRBJ1-1, with TRBD1 matching over 7 bases. Germline CDR1 SEHNR, CDR2 FQNEAQ (reference sequence). The CDR3 is made up of 14 amino acids. The ends lost 5 bases at V and 5 bases at J; junction bases unmatched: 8. The CDR3 sequence is CASSPPRQGTEAFF. For the CDR3, the DNA is TGTGCCAGCAGCCCCCCCCGACAGGGAACTGAAGCTTTCTTT. Full variable domain (outside the CDR3, taken from reference TRBV7-9 and TRBJ1-1): DTGVSQNPRHKITKRGQNVTFRCDPISEHNRLYWYRQTLGQGPEFLTYFQNEAQLEKSRLLSDRFSAERPKGSFSTLEIQRTEQGDSAMYLCASSPPRQGTEAFFGQGTRLTVV.

The CDR3 protein is CASSRAGTATYEQYF. In DNA, the CDR3 is TGTGCCAGCAGCAGAGCCGGGACAGCCACCTACGAGCAGTACTTC. The chain combines TRBV28 with TRBJ2-7; 7 bases are a match to TRBD1. V was clipped by 6 bases and J by 2 bases; unmatched bases: 10. The CDR3 consists of 15 residues. Germline V CDR1 and CDR2: MDHEN, SYDVKM.

CDR3 loop: CASSLRAGGVNIQYF. CDR3 bases: TGTGCCAGCAGCCTTAGAGCAGGGGGCGTAAACATTCAGTACTTC. The genes are TRBV7-2 and TRBJ2-4; 8 nucleotides match TRBD1. The CDR3 spans 15 residues. Germline V lookup: CDR1 SGHTA, CDR2 FQGNSA. J lost 6 bases, V lost 5 bases, and 9 bases had no gene match.

The genes are TRBV12-5 and TRBJ2-1, with 12 positions matching TRBD2. Germline values: CDR1 LGHNT, CDR2 FRNRAP. CDR3 length equals 18 residues. J gave up 10 bases and V 5 bases, and 18 bases lay outside the gene matches. CDR3 amino acids: CASGGWVLAGGPVSEQFF. In nucleotides, the CDR3 is TGTGCTAGTGGTGGGTGGGTCCTAGCGGGAGGGCCCGTTTCGGAGCAGTTCTTC.

The chain couples TRBV7-2 to TRBJ2-7, with 8 bases identical to TRBD1. Per the germline V gene, CDR1 is SGHTA and CDR2 is FQGNSA. The length of the CDR3 is 15 residues. Germline trimming cut 3 bases from V and 6 bases from J; bases unmatched to any gene: 10. As DNA, the CDR3 is TGTGCCAGCAGCTTCCGCCAGCAGGGGGCAGTCGAGCAGTACTTC. It is translated as CASSFRQQGAVEQYF.

The chain joins TRBV5-4 to TRBJ2-7, with TRBD2 matching over 13 bases. The CDR3 is 14 residues long. Germline CDR1 SGHNT, CDR2 YYREEE (reference sequence). After removal of 4 bases from V and 4 bases from J, the junction contained 2 bases not matched to a gene. CDR3 loop: CASSVTSGRYEQYF. In DNA form, the CDR3 reads TGTGCCAGCAGCGTGACTAGCGGGAGGTACGAGCAGTACTTC.

The J gene is TRBJ2-2, the V gene TRBV28; possibly TRBD2 for D (6 bases). The V end lost 3 bases, the J end lost 4 bases, and 9 bases lay between the germline ends. The CDR3 is 14 residues long. Germline V gene sequence: CDR1 MDHEN, CDR2 SYDVKM. The CDR3 region is CASSFVGGTGELFF. CDR3 sequence (DNA): TGTGCCAGCAGTTTCGTGGGAGGCACCGGGGAGCTGTTTTTT.

CDR3 bases: TGCGCCAGCACCGAAGGACAGGGAAATTTTAACGAGCAGTACTTC. Residues: CASTEGQGNFNEQYF. V usage is TRBV5-1 and J usage is TRBJ2-7; 8 nucleotides match TRBD1. Germline CDR1 is SGHRS and CDR2 is YFSETQ. This CDR3 region has 15 residues. V dropped 6 bases and J dropped 5; count of bases not matched to a gene: 13.

The gene calls are TRBV7-3 and TRBJ1-1, with no clear D. V was clipped by 2 bases and J by 2 bases, with 6 bases between them. Germline CDR1 is SGHTA and CDR2 is FQGTGA. The length of the CDR3 is 13 residues. The CDR3 DNA sequence: TGTGCCAGCAGCTTAGCCGGTAACACTGAAGCTTTCTTT. Its translation is CASSLAGNTEAFF.

The J gene is TRBJ2-5, the V gene TRBV28; unclear D gene. V lost 3 bases to trimming and J lost 0 bases, with 11 bases between them. CDR3 size: 15 residues. In germline, CDR1 is MDHEN, CDR2 SYDVKM. The CDR3 sequence is CASSFTDSNQETQYF. CDR3 DNA sequence: TGTGCCAGCAGTTTTACCGACTCTAACCAAGAGACCCAGTACTTC.

The chain employs TRBV19 and TRBJ2-3, with 10 positions matching TRBD2. The CDR3 contains 15 residues. CDR1 is LNHDA and CDR2 is SQIVND in the germline V gene (reference sequence). J gave up 4 bases and V 6 bases, and 7 bases lay outside the gene matches. CDR3 DNA sequence: TGTGCCAGTAGCACAGCGGGGGGGGGCCCAGATACGCAGTATTTT. Translated, it gives CASSTAGGGPDTQYF.

This clone occurred a few times. The CDR3 reads CASSLGGRAGTDTQYF. CDR3 coding DNA: TGTGCCAGCAGCTTGGGCGGGAGGGCCGGCACAGATACGCAGTATTTT. This sequence joins TRBV5-4 and TRBJ2-3; 9 positions match TRBD2. Germline CDR1 reads SGHNT; CDR2 reads YYREEE (reference sequence). The CDR3 is made up of 16 amino acids. The J segment lost 1 base and the V segment lost 0 bases, leaving 3 bases of the junction unmatched.

This clone was found a few times. The chain uses TRBV14 and TRBJ2-7; 7 bases are a match to TRBD1. The V gene end was trimmed by 4 bases and the J gene end by 0 bases; junction bases not matched to a gene: 9. Germline assignment: CDR1 SGHDN and CDR2 FVKESK. CDR3 length equals 16 residues. CDR3 sequence reads: CASSPESTGYSYEQYF. In DNA, the CDR3 is TGTGCCAGCAGCCCAGAGTCGACAGGGTACTCCTACGAGCAGTACTTC.

This clone was seen a handful of times. The chain has TRBV30 and TRBJ1-6, with D tentatively TRBD1 (5 bases). This CDR3 region has 13 residues. CDR1 and CDR2 from the germline V gene are GTSNPN and SVGIG (reference sequence). Trimming cost V 0 bases and J 7 bases, with 7 bases left between them. The chain's CDR3 is CAWSVGGNSPLHF. The DNA for the CDR3 is TGTGCCTGGAGTGTTGGGGGGAATTCACCCCTCCACTTT.

The chain recombines TRBV6-5 with TRBJ1-1, with D unresolved. Trimming took 2 bases from V and 4 from J, leaving 8 bases between them. The CDR3 contains 13 residues. CDR1 and CDR2 (germline): MNHEY, SVGAGI. Here the CDR3 reads CASSYDTGTEAFF. The CDR3 DNA reads as TGTGCCAGCAGTTACGATACGGGCACTGAAGCTTTCTTT.

The CDR3 spells CASSVGIGGSGFAGNTIYF. Written as DNA, the CDR3 is TGTGCCAGCAGCGTAGGGATCGGGGGGTCGGGGTTCGCTGGAAACACCATATATTTT. This chain connects TRBV9 to TRBJ1-3; possibly TRBD1 for D (5 bases). V was cut by 0 bases and J by 2 bases, with 21 bases left in between. This CDR3 is 19 amino acids long. The germline V gene encodes CDR1 SGDLS and CDR2 YYNGEE.

This clone was seen only once. J is TRBJ2-6 and V is TRBV5-4; 8 positions match TRBD2. V shed 1 base, J shed 3 bases, and the junction held 12 bases outside the gene matches. Per germline, CDR1 SGHNT and CDR2 YYREEE (reference sequence). This CDR3 spans 19 amino acids. The CDR3 sequence: CASSLRGSGDRDGANVLTF. CDR3 DNA: TGTGCCAGCAGCTTGCGGGGTAGCGGGGATAGGGATGGGGCCAACGTCCTGACTTTC.